What follows is one TCR beta chain and its context. The antigen remains undetermined. The PCR ran on 60 Vbeta and 13 Jbeta primers. Profiling relied on immunoSEQ multiplex PCR, and the TCRdb table lists in-frame clones only, not all of them. The repertoire includes over 45,000 clones, more than 75% of them detected once, and 1.4% sits in the top ten. CDR1 and CDR2 from the germline V gene are MDHEN and SYDVKM. V shed 6 bases and J shed 11 bases, with 11 bases lying between them. This CDR3 comprises 11 residues. The entry originates in a study of cytomegalovirus exposure and HLA in healthy donors. The wider study: Across around 400 genotyped donors, around 82% landed in the Caucasian-associated ancestry cluster.

Whole-study results and caveats: Overall, roughly 170 TCR beta chains were annotated as cytomegalovirus-associated. In a later analysis, a missense DCLRE1C variant was linked to TCR beta V- and J-gene trimming.

Sequenced: PBMCs. The sequence derives from a female donor in good health and CMV-seronegative. The chain links TRBV28 to TRBJ1-5, with a possible D match to TRBD1 (5 bases). CDR3 amino acids: CASSWGAAQHF. Here the CDR3 DNA reads TGTGCCAGCAGCTGGGGCGCGGCCCAGCATTTT.